The 11 T cell receptor beta chains below were found in one sample sequenced in a study of shared clonotypes between healthy human individuals. Sequencing used immunoSEQ multiplex PCR; TCRdb keeps in-frame clones, though not all of them. The sample holds 2 million or so clones, over 85% seen once. The sample was naive CD4+ T cells sorted from blood. Subset reported: CD45RA+ positively selected. These receptor sequences come from a man between 18 and 35 years old in good health.

The chain recombines TRBV5-1 with TRBJ2-2, with 7 bases identical to TRBD1. The junction had 4 bases not matched to a gene; V was cut back by 2 bases and J by 6 bases. Germline V gene data show CDR1 as SGHRS and CDR2 as YFSETQ. The CDR3 covers 14 residues. This CDR3 reads CASSFTGASGELFF. The CDR3, as DNA: TGCGCCAGCAGCTTCACAGGGGCATCCGGGGAGCTGTTTTTT.

The chain joins TRBV19 to TRBJ1-4; D perhaps matches TRBD1 (5 bases). V lost 3 bases, J lost 8 bases, and 13 bases lay in between. The CDR3 is 14 residues long. CDR1 and CDR2 (germline): LNHDA, SQIVND (reference sequence). CDR3: CASSIWGRGEKLFF. The CDR3 DNA reads TGTGCCAGTAGTATTTGGGGGAGAGGGGAAAAACTGTTTTTT.

The chain links TRBV5-1 to TRBJ2-3, with a weak D call TRBD2 (5 bases). Germline loops: CDR1 SGHRS, CDR2 YFSETQ. The CDR3 consists of 15 residues. The V end was cut by 5 bases, the J end by 0 bases, with 13 bases between. The CDR3 loop reads CASSLGRTSTDTQYF. As DNA, the CDR3 is TGCGCCAGCAGTTTAGGCAGGACTAGCACAGATACGCAGTATTTT.

The CDR3 region is CASSYLQGSYNSPLHF. The CDR3 DNA reads TGTGCCAGCAGTTACCTCCAGGGGTCCTATAATTCACCCCTCCACTTT. The chain employs TRBV6-6 and TRBJ1-6; D might be TRBD1 (6 bases). The V gene lost 2 bases and the J gene lost 1 base, with 9 bases spanning the gap. CDR1 is MNHNY, CDR2 SVGAGI, per germline (reference sequence). The CDR3 runs 16 residues.

The V gene is TRBV7-2, the J gene TRBJ2-1, with D tentatively TRBD1 or TRBD2 (5 bases each). V shed 1 base and J shed 3 bases, with 13 bases lying between them. The CDR3 covers 16 residues. Looked up from germline, CDR1 is SGHTA and CDR2 is FQGNSA. The CDR3 sequence is CASSLVTGLHYNEQFF. Here the CDR3 DNA reads TGTGCCAGCAGCTTAGTTACAGGACTCCACTACAATGAGCAGTTCTTC.

J is TRBJ2-2 and V is TRBV19; D perhaps matches TRBD2 (5 bases). Germline loops: CDR1 LNHDA, CDR2 SQIVND (reference sequence). The V end lost 4 bases, the J end lost 1 base, and 13 bases lay between the germline ends. The CDR3 length is 16 residues. CDR3 region: CASSTGRELNTGELFF. DNA for the CDR3: TGTGCCAGTAGTACTGGAAGGGAGCTGAACACCGGGGAGCTGTTTTTT.

This rearrangement joins TRBV19 to TRBJ1-5, with TRBD1 identical over 9 bases. Germline CDR1 LNHDA, CDR2 SQIVND (reference sequence). After removal of 6 bases from V and 2 bases from J, the junction contained 11 bases not matched to a gene. CDR3 size: 17 residues. CDR3 coding DNA: TGTGCCAGTAGAACTACAGGGGGCAGGTGGGGCAATCAGCCCCAGCATTTT. It codes for CASRTTGGRWGNQPQHF.

Notes on this clone: Other DNA variants within this sample encode the same CDR3. The chain links TRBV28 to TRBJ1-2; D gene ambiguous. Per the germline V gene, CDR1 is MDHEN and CDR2 is SYDVKM. V lost 7 bases and J lost 0, with 3 bases in between. The CDR3 runs 11 residues. The CDR3 DNA is TGTGCCAGCAACTCTAACTATGGCTACACCTTC. Protein: CASNSNYGYTF.

This chain links TRBV2 with TRBJ1-2; D not certain. Trimming removed 5 bases at V and 7 bases at J, with 14 bases between. The V gene's germline CDR1 is SNHLY and CDR2 FYNNEI. This CDR3 is built from 13 residues. The CDR3 DNA reads as TGTGCCAGCAGTCCGGGCCCTCCAGGTGGCTACACCTTC. Translation gives CASSPGPPGGYTF.

The chain employs TRBV18 and TRBJ1-2; perhaps TRBD1 as D (5 bases). V dropped 3 bases and J dropped 6 bases, with 14 bases sitting between them. Germline CDR1 reads KGHSH; CDR2 reads LQKENI. CDR3 length: 14 amino acids. CDR3 in DNA: TGTGCCAGCTCACCGGACACCCGGGTCGATGGCTACACCTTC. As protein: CASSPDTRVDGYTF.

The rearrangement links TRBV7-9 to TRBJ1-1, with D tentatively TRBD1 (6 bases). CDR1 is SEHNR and CDR2 is FQNEAQ in the germline V gene (reference sequence). The V and J ends lost 0 bases and 5 bases respectively, with 13 bases between them. The CDR3 spans 15 residues. The chain's CDR3 is CASSLAVGGQTEAFF. CDR3 DNA: TGTGCCAGCAGCTTAGCCGTGGGGGGGCAGACTGAAGCTTTCTTT.